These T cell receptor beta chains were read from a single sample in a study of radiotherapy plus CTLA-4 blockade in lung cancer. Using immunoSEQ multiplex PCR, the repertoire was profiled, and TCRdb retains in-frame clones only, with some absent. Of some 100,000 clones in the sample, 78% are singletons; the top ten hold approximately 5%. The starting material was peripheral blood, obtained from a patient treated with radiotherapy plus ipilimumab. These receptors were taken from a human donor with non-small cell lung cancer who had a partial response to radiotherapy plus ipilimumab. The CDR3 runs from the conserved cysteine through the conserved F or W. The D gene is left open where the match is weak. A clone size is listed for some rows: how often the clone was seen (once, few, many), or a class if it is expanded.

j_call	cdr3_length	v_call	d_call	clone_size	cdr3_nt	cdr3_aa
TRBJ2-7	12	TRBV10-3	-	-	TGTGCCATCAGTGGACAGGACTACGAGCAGTACTTC	CAISGQDYEQYF
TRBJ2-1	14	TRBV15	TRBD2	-	TGTGCCACCAAGGGACTAGCGGGATACAATGAGCAGTTCTTC	CATKGLAGYNEQFF
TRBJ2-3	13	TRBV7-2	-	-	TGTGCCAGCACAGCGGACAGCACAGATACGCAGTATTTT	CASTADSTDTQYF
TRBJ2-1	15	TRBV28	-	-	TGTGCCAGCAGTTTATACTCGCGGTACAACAATGAGCAGTTCTTC	CASSLYSRYNNEQFF
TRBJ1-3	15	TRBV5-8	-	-	TGTGCCAGCAGCCCTAGACAGCACTCTGGAAACACCATATATTTT	CASSPRQHSGNTIYF
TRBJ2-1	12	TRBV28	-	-	TGTGCCAGCGCGGGCTCCTACAATGAGCAGTTCTTC	CASAGSYNEQFF
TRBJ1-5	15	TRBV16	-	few	TGTGCCAGCAGCCAATCAGCTCGGGAAAATCAGCCCCAGCATTTT	CASSQSARENQPQHF
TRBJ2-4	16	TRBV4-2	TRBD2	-	TGTGCCAGCAGCCAAGGACTAGCGGGATCGCTTGGCATTCAGTACTTC	CASSQGLAGSLGIQYF
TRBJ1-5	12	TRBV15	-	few	TGTGCCACCAGACAGGGTTATCAGCCCCAGCATTTT	CATRQGYQPQHF
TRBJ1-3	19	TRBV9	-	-	TGTGCCAGCAGCGTACACCAGGACCTAACTTTTTCGGGGGGAAACACCATATATTTT	CASSVHQDLTFSGGNTIYF
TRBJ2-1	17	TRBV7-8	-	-	TGTGCCAGCAGCTTAGCGGTAGCGTCGAGCTCCTACAATGAGCAGTTCTTC	CASSLAVASSSYNEQFF
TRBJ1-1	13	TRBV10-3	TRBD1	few	TGTGCCATCACCAAGGACAGGGGGTCTGAAGCTTTCTTT	CAITKDRGSEAFF
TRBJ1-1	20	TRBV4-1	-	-	TGCGCCAGCAGCCAACTAGCCACCGGGCCAAAAACTTTTATGAACACTGAAGCTTTCTTT	CASSQLATGPKTFMNTEAFF
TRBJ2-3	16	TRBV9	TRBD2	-	TGTGCCAGCAGCCCCTGGAGTAGCGGGAGATTAAATACGCAGTATTTT	CASSPWSSGRLNTQYF
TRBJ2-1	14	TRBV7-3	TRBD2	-	TGTGCCAGCAGCGCTAGCGGGAGTGGCCATGAGCAGTTCTTC	CASSASGSGHEQFF
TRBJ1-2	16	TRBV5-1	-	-	TGCGCCAGCAGCTTGTCGACAGCCACAACCCACTATGGCTACACCTTC	CASSLSTATTHYGYTF
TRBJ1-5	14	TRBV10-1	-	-	TGCGCCAACACAGGGAGAGATAGCAATCAGCCCCAGCATTTT	CANTGRDSNQPQHF
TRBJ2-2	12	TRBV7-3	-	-	TGTGCCAGCAGCTCAAACACCGGGGAGCTGTTTTTT	CASSSNTGELFF
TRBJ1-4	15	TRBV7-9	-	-	TGTGCCAGCAGCTCAGAACGACGGGAGAATGAAAAACTGTTTTTT	CASSSERRENEKLFF
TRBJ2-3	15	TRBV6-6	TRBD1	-	TGTGCCAGCAGTCCGGGACAGGGATACACAGATACGCAGTATTTT	CASSPGQGYTDTQYF
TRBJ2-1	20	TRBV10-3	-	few	TGTGCCATCAGTGGGACCGGGACAGGGACTAGCGCTAGCTCCTACAATGAGCAGTTCTTC	CAISGTGTGTSASSYNEQFF